The clone carrying this T cell receptor (beta chain) occurred a few times. This entry comes from a study of human T cells and chemical hapten exposure. TCRdb analysed the RACE reads with MiXCR anew, one entry per CDR3 protein. There are 90,000 to 110,000 distinct CDR3 sequences in the sample; less than 10% occur only once, and 2.5% to 3.5% lies in the top ten. The germline V gene has CDR1 SQVTM and CDR2 ANQGSEA. CDR3 length equals 13 residues. The V gene end was trimmed by 3 bases and the J gene end by 6 bases; junction bases not matched to a gene: 5. Time point here: patch test 2, 6 weeks after DPC sensitization. Stated treatment: therapeutic diphenylcyclopropenone sensitization with weekly scalp DPC.

The sequence was collected from a woman between 40 and 55 years old with alopecia areata. Some clones in this sample may be carry-over from other donors' samples. The source was whole blood, collected in connection with sensitization to the hapten diphenylcyclopropenone (DPC). The J gene is TRBJ2-7, the V gene TRBV29-1; 10 bases match TRBD2. CDR3 sequence (DNA): TGCAGCGTTGACCTTAGCGGGGGGCCCGAGCAGTACTTC. Protein: CSVDLSGGPEQYF.